Following are 11 T cell receptor beta chains from one sample sequenced in a study of T cell clonality in common variable immunodeficiency. Study observations and caveats: Common variable immunodeficiency TCR beta sequences reportedly had fewer deletions and N-nucleotide insertions.

The protocol was immunoSEQ multiplex PCR, while the TCRdb copy is restricted to in-frame clones and leaves out a portion. The repertoire yields about 15,000 clones, none seen only once; the top ten contain approximately 12%. The antigens these receptors bind are not known. Sequences were obtained from peripheral blood mononuclear cells. The receptor set was obtained from a human donor with common variable immunodeficiency.

This clone was recorded a few times. The read ends 3 residues early relative to the CDR3; the germline J gene fills the gap. The gene calls are TRBV18 and TRBJ1-3; TRBD1 matches 7 bases. With V trimmed by 3 bases and J by 0 bases, 14 bases remained unmatched. This CDR3 has 19 amino acids. From germline, CDR1 is KGHSH and CDR2 LQKENI. The CDR3 bases that were read are TGTGCCAGCTCACCGCTCGCCCCGGGACAGCCCAGCTCTGGAAACACC. Encoded protein: CASSPLAPGQPSSGNT. The CDR3, in full, reads CASSPLAPGQPSSGNTIYF.

This clone was found a few times. The read ends 3 residues before the CDR3 terminus; that terminus is restored from the germline J gene. J is TRBJ1-5 and V is TRBV18; D might be TRBD1 (5 bases). Trimming took off 3 bases at V and 5 bases at J, with 11 bases between the two ends. This CDR3 has 14 residues. The germline CDR1 and CDR2 sequences are KGHSH and LQKENI. This chain's CDR3 is CASSPQRGDQPQHF. CDR3 DNA (partial): TGTGCCAGCTCACCCCAGCGGGGGGATCAGCCC.

As to this clone: The read ends 3 residues shy of where the CDR3 ends; the end is completed using the germline J gene. V usage is TRBV29-1 and J usage is TRBJ2-3, with D possibly matching TRBD2 (5 bases). The V end was cut by 7 bases, the J end by 1 base, with 12 bases between. The CDR3 has 13 amino acids. Germline CDR1 is SQVTM and CDR2 is ANQGSEA. The sequenced part of the CDR3 DNA is TGCAGCGCTACTAGGGCGGGCACAGATACG. Protein: CSATRAGTDT. The whole CDR3 sequence is CSATRAGTDTQYF.

This clone occurred a few times. Read data end 3 residues before the CDR3 end; the end is taken from the germline J gene. The V gene is TRBV7-9, the J gene TRBJ2-1; 8 bases fit TRBD2. There are 15 residues in the CDR3. With 3 bases clipped from V and 6 bases from J, the junction kept 7 bases outside the gene matches. The germline V gene encodes CDR1 SEHNR and CDR2 FQNEAQ (reference sequence). CDR3 residues: CASSFPGLGFNEQFF. The DNA read from the CDR3 is TGTGCCAGCAGCTTCCCGGGACTAGGATTCAATGAG.

Ten or more counts support this clone. The read terminates 3 residues ahead of where the CDR3 ends, so the germline J gene completes it. This chain connects TRBV19 to TRBJ1-1; TRBD1 aligns across 8 bases. The length of the CDR3 is 16 residues. J lost 4 bases, V lost 0 bases, and 7 bases had no gene match. Germline CDR1 is LNHDA and CDR2 is SQIVND (reference sequence). CDR3: CASSIDAGGRGTEAFF. The covered CDR3 bases are TGTGCCAGTAGTATAGACGCAGGGGGCAGAGGCACTGAA.

This clone was picked up a small number of times. The CDR3 end lies 3 residues beyond the end of the read and is filled in from the germline J gene. The rearrangement links TRBV7-2 to TRBJ1-5; D gene unclear. The germline V gene has CDR1 SGHTA and CDR2 FQGNSA. The CDR3 is 13 residues long. V dropped 5 bases and J dropped 7 bases, with 12 bases sitting between them. This CDR3 reads CASSPGVGQPQHF. CDR3 DNA, as far as it was read: TGTGCCAGCAGCCCCGGGGTAGGACAGCCC.

CDR3 loop: CASSQDSPNSPLHF. Partial CDR3 DNA: TGTGCCAGCAGCCAGGACAGTCCTAATTCACCC. The chain links TRBV7-9 to TRBJ1-6, with D possibly matching TRBD1 (6 bases). The CDR3 goes on 3 residues after the read ends, and that part is filled in from the germline J gene. The CDR3 covers 14 residues. V was trimmed by 5 bases and J by 6 bases, leaving 11 bases between them. CDR1 and CDR2 from the germline V gene are SEHNR and FQNEAQ (reference sequence).

This clone was counted between two and nine times. A junction end diverges from the germline sequence, so it may reflect a read error. The DNA ends 3 residues before the CDR3 does, and the rest of the CDR3 is filled in from the germline J gene. V gene TRBV11-1 combines with J gene TRBJ2-7, with D possibly TRBD2 on 5 matching bases. CDR1 SGHAT and CDR2 FQDESV come from the germline V gene (reference sequence). The CDR3 is 14 amino acids. Incomplete CDR3 DNA: TGTGCCAGCAGTTCCCGGACTTTCTCCAACGAG. Translation: CASSSRTFSNE. The full CDR3 sequence reads CASSSRTFSNEQYF.

This clone was seen repeatedly, ten times or more. The sequenced part of the CDR3 DNA is TGTGCCAGTAGTCCCTGGGACAGGGGTGGCAATGAG. It codes for CASSPWDRGGNE. In full, the CDR3 reads CASSPWDRGGNEQFF. The chain joins TRBV19 to TRBJ2-1, with 10 bases aligning to TRBD1. Read sequence stops 3 residues before the CDR3 end, and the germline J gene provides the missing end. The junction had 7 bases not matched to a gene; V was cut back by 5 bases and J by 6 bases. CDR3 length equals 15 residues. Germline values: CDR1 LNHDA, CDR2 SQIVND (reference sequence).

With regard to this clone: The observed sequence ends 3 residues before the CDR3 terminus, with the missing tail filled in from the germline J gene. J is TRBJ2-5 and V is TRBV20-1; 12 nucleotides line up with TRBD2. Germline values: CDR1 DFQATT, CDR2 SNEGSKA (reference sequence). The V segment lost 0 bases and the J segment 1 base; nucleotides outside the gene matches: 6. The CDR3 spans 17 residues. CDR3 sequence reads: CSARDPLAGGGQETQYF. The CDR3 DNA, read in part, is TGCAGTGCTAGAGACCCGCTAGCGGGGGGGGGCCAAGAGACC.

About this clone: The CDR3 goes on 3 residues after the read ends, and that part is filled in from the germline J gene. The genes are TRBV19 and TRBJ2-3; perhaps TRBD2 as D (6 bases). This CDR3 has 14 amino acids. Looked up from germline, CDR1 is LNHDA and CDR2 is SQIVND (reference sequence). The V and J ends lost 7 bases and 1 base respectively, with 12 bases between them. The CDR3 sequence: CASKEGWGTDTQYF. The CDR3 DNA, read in part, is TGTGCCAGTAAGGAGGGTTGGGGCACAGATACG.